What follows are 5 T cell receptor beta chains derived from one specimen sequenced in a study of T cell clonality in common variable immunodeficiency (dated by TCRdb to between 2014 and 2017). The library was obtained by the immunoSEQ multiplex PCR assay. TCRdb holds this immuneACCESS table with in-frame rearrangements only. Some clones are missing; in checked studies, unresolved V genes explain under half, and the rest has no known cause. The table gives around 45,000 clones for this sample, with none occurring only once. Approximately 2.7% of the sample is taken by the ten largest. The sequencing input was peripheral blood mononuclear cells. The receptor set was obtained from a person aged 18 to 69 in good health.

This clone was seen repeatedly, ten times or more. The missing CDR3 end, 3 residues past where the read stops, is filled in from the germline J gene. The chain carries TRBV5-1 and TRBJ2-3, with 7 bases that match TRBD1. V lost 3 bases to trimming and J lost 2 bases; unmatched junction nucleotides: 3. Germline V CDR1 and CDR2: SGHRS, YFSETQ. CDR3 length equals 14 residues. The CDR3 sequence is CASSWDSLTDTQYF. Incomplete CDR3 DNA: TGCGCCAGCAGCTGGGACAGTCTCACAGATACG.

This clone has just a few counts. The read halts 3 residues ahead of the CDR3 end, with the missing end drawn from the germline J gene. The genes are TRBV30 and TRBJ2-3, with TRBD2 matching over 11 bases. Germline V lookup: CDR1 GTSNPN, CDR2 SVGIG (reference sequence). CDR3 length: 17 amino acids. The CDR3 bases that were read are TGTGCCTGGAGTGTACTAGCGGGGGTGATACTACAAGAGACG. Encoded protein: CAWSVLAGVILQET. The full CDR3 is CAWSVLAGVILQETQYF.

This clone was recorded at least ten times. The CDR3 end lies 3 residues beyond the end of the read and is filled in from the germline J gene. This rearrangement joins TRBV2 to TRBJ1-5; 9 bases are a match to TRBD1. After removal of 5 bases from V and 1 base from J, the junction contained 3 bases not matched to a gene. Germline CDR1 is SNHLY and CDR2 is FYNNEI. This CDR3 has 15 amino acids. The CDR3 DNA, read in part, is TGTGCCAGCAGTAAGGACAGGGGAAGCAATCAGCCC. Protein: CASSKDRGSNQP. The entire CDR3 is CASSKDRGSNQPQHF. The full variable domain, its missing parts supplied by reference TRBV2 and TRBJ1-5, is EPEVTQTPSHQVTQMGQEVILRCVPISNHLYFYWYRQILGQKVEFLVSFYNNEISEKSEIFDDQFSVERPDGSNFTLKIRSTKLEDSAMYFCASSKDRGSNQPQHFGDGTRLSIL.

The table lists this clone with many counts. Read coverage stops 3 residues before the CDR3 terminus; the germline J gene supplies the remainder. The chain couples TRBV18 to TRBJ2-3, with D perhaps matching TRBD2 (5 bases). V was shortened by 3 bases and J by 0 bases, with 10 bases between the two germline ends. Germline V lookup: CDR1 KGHSH, CDR2 LQKENI. The CDR3 sequence is 15 residues long. The sequenced CDR3 bases are TGTGCCAGCTCACCTCTACGGACTAGCACAGATACG. This encodes CASSPLRTSTDT. From start to end, the CDR3 is CASSPLRTSTDTQYF.

The table lists this clone with a few counts. The covered CDR3 bases are TGTGCCAGCAGCTTAGATCTGGCAGAA. Protein sequence: CASSLDLAE. The entire CDR3 reads CASSLDLAEAFF. J is TRBJ1-1 and V is TRBV11-2; no reliable D call. The CDR3 end falls 3 residues outside the read, so it is completed with the germline J gene. Germline V gene sequence: CDR1 SGHAT, CDR2 FQNNGV. The CDR3 is 12 residues long.